These T cell receptor beta chains were read from a single sample in a study of T cells in Graves' hyperthyroidism and ophthalmopathy. TCRdb fed the multiplex PCR reads into MiXCR, producing one record per CDR3 protein. This table has about 560,000 distinct CDR3 sequences, roughly 17% appearing once. The sequenced sample was blood. The receptors originated from a woman younger than 35 with Graves' hyperthyroidism. CDR3s include the opening cysteine and the closing phenylalanine or tryptophan. A D gene is named only where the DNA matches it firmly. Where a row states a size, it is once, few, many or the class of an expanded clone; other rows omit it.

d_gene	v_gene	abundance	j_gene	CDR3nt	CDR3aa
.	TRBV11-2	many	TRBJ2-7	TGTGCCAGCAGCTTAGCAGAGGGGCCCTACGAGCAGTACTTC	CASSLAEGPYEQYF
.	TRBV12-3/TRBV12-4	many	TRBJ1-2	TGTGCCAGCAGTTTAATGGCAGGGGATGGCTACACCTTC	CASSLMAGDGYTF
.	TRBV5-6	.	TRBJ2-7	TGTGCCAGCAGCTTCCCCCTAGGGGGGTCCTACGAGCAGTACTTC	CASSFPLGGSYEQYF
.	TRBV5-5	few	TRBJ1-5	TGTGCCAGCAGCTTGGAGGTGCGTGGATACAATCAGCCCCAGCATTTT	CASSLEVRGYNQPQHF
TRBD1	TRBV6-1	many	TRBJ1-2	TGTGCCAGCAGTAACGACAGGGTCCTTAATCCCAGATATGGCTACACCTTC	CASSNDRVLNPRYGYTF
TRBD1	TRBV18	many	TRBJ2-1	TGTGCCAGCTCACCGGACAGGGGGACCTACAATGAGCAGTTCTTC	CASSPDRGTYNEQFF
.	TRBV28	.	TRBJ2-3	TGTGCCAGCAGATCGACGGTACAAACAGATACGCAGTATTTT	CASRSTVQTDTQYF
TRBD2	TRBV30	many	TRBJ2-7	TGTGCGGTAGCGGGAGGTTACGAGCAGTACTTC	CAVAGGYEQYF
TRBD2	TRBV5-1	.	TRBJ2-7	TGCGCCAGCAGCTTGGAGCGGGGAGGGTTCCACGAGCAGTACTTC	CASSLERGGFHEQYF
.	TRBV5-1	many	TRBJ1-4	TGCGCCAGCAGCCGAAGACCTAATGAAAAACTGTTTTTT	CASSRRPNEKLFF
.	TRBV5-1	few	TRBJ2-6	TGCGCCAGCAGCTTGGTAGGACGGCTCTCTGGGGCCAACGTCCTGACTTTC	CASSLVGRLSGANVLTF
.	TRBV7-3	many	TRBJ1-1	TGTGCCAGCAGCTTAAGCAGTGGTCTGGCGGGGACAAGGGACGCTGAAGCTTTCTTT	CASSLSSGLAGTRDAEAFF
.	TRBV29-1	.	TRBJ1-5	TGCAGCGTTGCGGATAGCAATCAGCCCCAGCATTTT	CSVADSNQPQHF
TRBD2	TRBV9	few	TRBJ2-1	TGTGCCAGCAGCGTAGGAGGGACTAGCGGATTTAGAGAGCAGTTCTTC	CASSVGGTSGFREQFF
.	TRBV19	.	TRBJ2-1	TGTGCCAGTAGTATTGTCGGGGGAGGCAATGAGCAGTTCTTC	CASSIVGGGNEQFF
TRBD1	TRBV7-8	.	TRBJ2-7	TGTGCCAGCAGCTTAGCAGCCGGGACAGGGGTGACCTACGAGCAGTACTTC	CASSLAAGTGVTYEQYF
.	TRBV11-2	many	TRBJ1-6	TGTGCCAGCAGCTTAGCTGGAAGCTCCTATAATTCACCCCTCCACTTT	CASSLAGSSYNSPLHF
TRBD1	TRBV20-1	.	TRBJ2-7	TGCAGTGCTAGCCCTCGGGACAGGGTGCGCGAGCAGTACTTC	CSASPRDRVREQYF
TRBD1	TRBV5-1	many	TRBJ2-3	TGCGCCAGCAGCCCCCGGACAGGGATCACAGATACGCAGTATTTT	CASSPRTGITDTQYF
TRBD1	TRBV24-1	few	TRBJ1-2	TGTGCCACCAGTGATCTTGACAGGGTGGCTGGCTACACCTTC	CATSDLDRVAGYTF
TRBD1	TRBV20-1	.	TRBJ1-2	TGCAGTGCTAGCCACAGGGGCTATGGCTACACCTTC	CSASHRGYGYTF
.	TRBV5-5	few	TRBJ2-3	TGTGCCAGCAGCTTGGAGAGTCCTCGCTCCGGAGATACGCAGTATTTT	CASSLESPRSGDTQYF
.	TRBV7-2	few	TRBJ2-5	TGTGCCAGCAGCTTAAAAATCCGGGTCCGGGAGACCCAGTACTTC	CASSLKIRVRETQYF
.	TRBV4-3	.	TRBJ2-7	TGCGCCAGCAGCCAAGAGGGACACTCATCCTACGAGCAGTACTTC	CASSQEGHSSYEQYF
.	TRBV20-1	few	TRBJ2-1	TGCAGTGCTAGAGTTTCAAGCGCCGAGCAGTTCTTC	CSARVSSAEQFF
.	TRBV5-1	many	TRBJ1-1	TGCGCCAGCAGCTTCCAGGGGCCAACTGAAGCTTTCTTT	CASSFQGPTEAFF
.	TRBV5-1	many	TRBJ2-5	TGTGCCAGCAGCCCTGGGACCTCGGGGGAGACCCAGTACTTC	CASSPGTSGETQYF
TRBD2	TRBV30	few	TRBJ2-1	TGTGCCTGGAGTGTACGGCTAGCGGGATTGGGTAATGAGCAGTTCTTC	CAWSVRLAGLGNEQFF
TRBD2	TRBV5-5	many	TRBJ2-1	TGTGCCAGCAGCTTGGGTAGGCGGGGGGGTTGGAGCAATGAGCAGTTCTTC	CASSLGRRGGWSNEQFF
.	TRBV25-1	few	TRBJ2-2	TGTGCCAGCAGTGGGAGATTGAGCCAGGGGGGAAGAACCGGGGAGCTGTTTTTT	CASSGRLSQGGRTGELFF
TRBD1	TRBV2	.	TRBJ2-5	TGTGCCAGCAGTCCCGACAGGGGTTGGGAGACCCAGTACTTC	CASSPDRGWETQYF
.	TRBV24-1	many	TRBJ1-2	TGTGCCACCAGTGATTCGACAGGTTCCAACTATGGCTACACCTTC	CATSDSTGSNYGYTF
.	TRBV6-1	few	TRBJ1-1	TGTGCCAGCATCGGGTTGGGGGACACTGAAGCTTTCTTT	CASIGLGDTEAFF
.	TRBV7-6	many	TRBJ2-5	TGTGCCAGCAGCCCCGAGGTGTTTCAAGAGACCCAGTACTTC	CASSPEVFQETQYF
.	TRBV2	many	TRBJ2-7	TGTGCCAGGACCCAAATATATGGGTCCTACGAGCAGTACTTC	CARTQIYGSYEQYF
.	TRBV2	many	TRBJ2-1	TGTGCCAGCTACTGGGGGCATTACAACAATGAGCAGTTCTTC	CASYWGHYNNEQFF
.	TRBV7-8	many	TRBJ1-5	TGTGCCAGCAGCGCGGACACCTATAGCAATCAGCCCCAGCATTTT	CASSADTYSNQPQHF
.	TRBV6-2/TRBV6-3	few	TRBJ2-7	TGTGCCAGCAGTTCACGGGGGACGGCCTACGAGCAGTACTTC	CASSSRGTAYEQYF
.	TRBV6-1	few	TRBJ1-2	TGTGCCAGCAGTGAAGCTTGGGAGAACTATGGCTACACCTTC	CASSEAWENYGYTF
.	TRBV25-1	.	TRBJ2-7	TGTGCCAGCAGTGAAGGTGGTAGCGGAATGCCCTACGAGCAGTACTTC	CASSEGGSGMPYEQYF
TRBD2	TRBV11-2	many	TRBJ2-1	TGTGCCAGCAGCTTAGGGCGGGAGCCCTACAATGAGCAGTTCTTC	CASSLGREPYNEQFF